What follows are 22 T cell receptor beta chains derived from one specimen sequenced in a study of OX40 agonist ivuxolimab in advanced cancers. Profiled with immunoSEQ multiplex PCR; TCRdb holds only in-frame clones, not every one. The sample holds about 99,000 clones, around 96% seen once. The material sequenced was CD4+ or CD8+ T cells sorted from blood, taken in a trial of the OX40 agonist ivuxolimab. The source is an adult with an advanced solid tumor such as melanoma, head and neck, liver or kidney cancer.

The chain combines TRBV4-2 with TRBJ1-3; D remains ambiguous. CDR3 size: 16 residues. Germline V gene lookup returns CDR1 LGHNA and CDR2 YNFKEQ. The ends were cut back, 7 bases at V and 0 bases at J, with 16 bases in the middle. The CDR3 coding sequence is TGTGCCAGCACCACTACTTTTGAACTCTCTGGAAACACCATATATTTT. Its protein product is CASTTTFELSGNTIYF.

This clone appeared once. The CDR3 coding sequence is TGTGCCAGCAGCCCACCGGGACAGGACAACTATGGCTACACCTTC. This codes for CASSPPGQDNYGYTF. The V and J genes are TRBV11-2 and TRBJ1-2; 8 positions agree with TRBD1. The length of the CDR3 is 15 residues. Germline V gene data show CDR1 as SGHAT and CDR2 as FQNNGV. V lost 5 bases, J lost 2 bases, and 7 bases stayed unmatched.

The rearrangement uses TRBV27 and TRBJ1-1; a possible D gene is TRBD1 (6 bases). Trimming stripped 0 bases from V and 4 bases from J, with 12 bases between. The CDR3 extends over 15 amino acids. CDR1 is MNHEY and CDR2 is SMNVEV in the germline V gene (reference sequence). The CDR3 sequence is CASSLSAGTRTEAFF. CDR3 DNA sequence: TGTGCCAGCAGTTTATCCGCAGGGACACGCACTGAAGCTTTCTTT.

The CDR3 reads CASSLYNSNQPQHF. Written as DNA, the CDR3 is TGTGCCAGCAGTTTATACAATAGCAATCAGCCCCAGCATTTT. The J gene is TRBJ1-5, the V gene TRBV27; D is undetermined. Germline lookup yields CDR1 MNHEY and CDR2 SMNVEV (reference sequence). V dropped 1 base and J dropped 0 bases, with 4 bases sitting between them. This CDR3 is built from 14 residues.

The chain has TRBV5-1 and TRBJ2-7; 11 nucleotides agree with TRBD1. The V segment lost 4 bases and the J segment 4 bases; nucleotides outside the gene matches: 16. The CDR3 length is 18 residues. Germline lookup yields CDR1 SGHRS and CDR2 YFSETQ. The CDR3 DNA follows: TGCGCCAGCAGCATTGGACAGGGGGCCCACCCGCAGAGGTACGAGCAGTACTTC. It is translated as CASSIGQGAHPQRYEQYF.

The V gene is TRBV5-6, the J gene TRBJ2-7, with 8 bases lining up with TRBD2. The CDR3 has 16 amino acids. Germline V gene lookup returns CDR1 SGHDT and CDR2 YYEEEE. V was pared by 0 bases and J by 5 bases, with 10 bases of the junction left unmatched. CDR3 region: CASSLGPGLGRNEQYF. In DNA form, the CDR3 reads TGTGCCAGCAGCTTGGGGCCGGGACTAGGCAGGAACGAGCAGTACTTC.

The chain is built from TRBV4-2 and TRBJ1-5; D possibly corresponds to TRBD1 (6 bases). Between the trimmed V and J ends, which lost 0 bases and 7 bases, there was a span of 13 bases. The germline CDR1 and CDR2 sequences are LGHNA and YNFKEQ. CDR3 length: 15 residues. CDR3 in DNA: TGTGCCAGCAGCCAAGATTCAGGGGAAGGCCAGCCCCAGCATTTT. This gives the protein CASSQDSGEGQPQHF.

The J gene is TRBJ2-1, the V gene TRBV29-1, with TRBD2 matching over 9 bases. The germline gives CDR1 SQVTM, CDR2 ANQGSEA. Unmatched junction bases numbered 8, after V lost 1 base and J lost 4 bases. The CDR3 runs 16 residues. For the CDR3, the DNA is TGCAGCGTTGAAGGCTTGGGACTAGCCCTTTACAATGAGCAGTTCTTC. This gives the protein CSVEGLGLALYNEQFF.

This chain connects TRBV14 to TRBJ2-6; D remains unclear. CDR1 and CDR2 from the germline V gene are SGHDN and FVKESK. Trimming stripped 0 bases from V and 0 bases from J, with 15 bases between. The CDR3 extends over 19 amino acids. The DNA for the CDR3 is TGTGCCAGCAGCCAAGACTTGGCTCTGCCCCTCTCTGGGGCCAACGTCCTGACTTTC. Protein product: CASSQDLALPLSGANVLTF.

The chain combines TRBV7-2 with TRBJ2-3, with D perhaps matching TRBD2 (6 bases). The CDR3 totals 16 residues. Trimming removed 1 base at V and 1 base at J, with 12 bases between. Germline V lookup: CDR1 SGHTA, CDR2 FQGNSA. The CDR3 bases are TGTGCCAGCAGCTTAGGTCCCGGGGGTGGCACAGATACGCAGTATTTT. Amino acid sequence: CASSLGPGGGTDTQYF.

The chain has TRBV5-5 and TRBJ1-1, with a possible D match to TRBD1 (5 bases). This CDR3 region has 15 residues. Trimming pared 5 bases from V and 0 bases from J, leaving 14 bases between. Germline V gene sequence: CDR1 SGHKS, CDR2 YYEKEE (reference sequence). The CDR3 region has the DNA TGTGCCAGCAGTTCCGCCGCGGGGGTGAACACTGAAGCTTTCTTT. This sequence encodes CASSSAAGVNTEAFF. Drawing the rest from reference TRBV5-5 and TRBJ1-1, the complete variable domain is DAGVTQSPTHLIKTRGQQVTLRCSPISGHKSVSWYQQVLGQGPQFIFQYYEKEERGRGNFPDRFSARQFPNYSSELNVNALLLGDSALYLCASSSAAGVNTEAFFGQGTRLTVV.

The V call is TRBV7-9, the J call TRBJ1-5; D uncertain. Deletions cut 1 base from V and 4 bases from J, with 8 bases between. Germline CDR1 is SEHNR and CDR2 is FQNEAQ (reference sequence). The CDR3 has 14 residues. The CDR3 nucleotides read TGTGCCAGCAGCTTAGTTGGTTTGAATCAGCCCCAGCATTTT. Residues: CASSLVGLNQPQHF.

The genes are TRBV4-2 and TRBJ2-5; D is unresolved. The germline V and J ends were trimmed by 0 bases and 5 bases, with 13 bases remaining between them. The V gene's germline CDR1 is LGHNA and CDR2 YNFKEQ. This CDR3 contains 15 residues. As DNA, the CDR3 is TGTGCCAGCAGCCAAGAAGAGCGTATGGTGGAGACCCAGTACTTC. Its translation is CASSQEERMVETQYF.

The V and J genes are TRBV2 and TRBJ2-5; TRBD2 aligns across 10 bases. Germline CDR1 SNHLY, CDR2 FYNNEI. The CDR3 has 15 amino acids. J gave up 5 bases and V 3 bases, and 6 bases lay outside the gene matches. The CDR3 loop reads CASSDGAGGSETQYF. CDR3 coding DNA: TGTGCCAGCAGTGACGGAGCGGGGGGGTCGGAGACCCAGTACTTC.

This chain links TRBV14 with TRBJ2-1; D ambiguous. Germline values: CDR1 SGHDN, CDR2 FVKESK. This CDR3 comprises 12 residues. V shed 1 base and J shed 8 bases, with 6 bases lying between them. Here the CDR3 DNA reads TGTGCCAGCAGCCAAGTTGTCCATGAGCAGTTCTTC. Translated, it gives CASSQVVHEQFF.

The chain employs TRBV27 and TRBJ2-7; perhaps D is TRBD1 or TRBD2 (5 bases each). The CDR3 has 13 residues. Germline V lookup: CDR1 MNHEY, CDR2 SMNVEV (reference sequence). The V end lost 3 bases, the J end lost 5 bases, and 11 bases lay between the germline ends. This CDR3 is CASSFSGTHEQYF. CDR3 coding DNA: TGTGCCAGCAGTTTCTCAGGGACCCACGAGCAGTACTTC.

Written as DNA, the CDR3 is TGCGCCAGCAGCTTGACGGGGGGACCCTACGAGCAGTACTTC. Protein: CASSLTGGPYEQYF. This chain links TRBV5-1 with TRBJ2-7; TRBD2 aligns across 7 bases. This CDR3 is built from 14 residues. Germline V gene sequence: CDR1 SGHRS, CDR2 YFSETQ. Trimming removed 1 base from V and 2 bases from J; junction bases left unmatched: 3. Variable domain in full (rest from reference TRBV5-1 and TRBJ2-7): KAGVTQTPRYLIKTRGQQVTLSCSPISGHRSVSWYQQTPGQGLQFLFEYFSETQRNKGNFPGRFSGRQFSNSRSEMNVSTLELGDSALYLCASSLTGGPYEQYFGPGTRLTVT.

CDR3 sequence reads: CASSLVAGGPYEQYF. CDR3 bases: TGTGCCAGCAGCTTAGTTGCGGGGGGTCCCTACGAGCAGTACTTC. The chain is built from TRBV11-2 and TRBJ2-7, with TRBD2 matching 8 bases. V lost 1 base and J lost 2; bases outside the gene matches: 4. Germline loops: CDR1 SGHAT, CDR2 FQNNGV. The CDR3 spans 15 residues.

The V gene is TRBV7-9, the J gene TRBJ1-5; D is possibly TRBD1 (6 bases). The CDR3 is 13 residues long. With 5 bases removed from V and 9 bases from J, the gap between germline ends came to 14 bases. Looked up from germline, CDR1 is SEHNR and CDR2 is FQNEAQ (reference sequence). The CDR3 reads CASSGAGELPQHF. The CDR3 DNA follows: TGTGCCAGCAGCGGGGCAGGGGAACTGCCCCAGCATTTT.

This chain connects TRBV11-3 to TRBJ2-7, with D possibly matching TRBD1 (6 bases). In germline, CDR1 is SGHNT, CDR2 YENEEA. The CDR3 extends over 12 amino acids. Trimming took off 3 bases at V and 7 bases at J, with 10 bases between the two ends. Here the CDR3 reads CASSFRGGEQYF. The DNA for the CDR3 is TGTGCCAGCAGCTTCAGGGGCGGGGAGCAGTACTTC.

Written as DNA, the CDR3 is TGTGCCAGCAGTTTGTCCCGGAACACTGAAGCTTTCTTT. Its translation is CASSLSRNTEAFF. The chain uses TRBV28 and TRBJ1-1, with D uncertain. The CDR3 covers 13 residues. V lost 3 bases, J lost 1 base, and 6 bases lay in between. From germline, CDR1 is MDHEN and CDR2 SYDVKM.

The chain has TRBV6-5 and TRBJ2-7, with TRBD2 as a possible D gene (6 bases). From germline, CDR1 is MNHEY and CDR2 SVGAGI. V gave up 6 bases and J gave up 6 bases, with 12 bases separating them. The CDR3 runs to 12 residues. CDR3: CASRFEGGEQYF. The CDR3 nucleotides read TGTGCCAGCAGATTTGAGGGAGGCGAGCAGTACTTC.